The text below deals with one TCR beta chain. Its recognized antigen is unknown. No qualities accompany the bases; no much larger clone lies one base away. This entry belongs to a study of tumor-infiltrating lymphocytes in primary liver carcinoma (dated by TCRdb to the late 2010s). Broadly, across the study: Of the five patients (three men and two women, aged 30 to 69 years), four had hepatocellular carcinoma and one had combined HCC and intrahepatic cholangiocarcinoma. The five patients had tumors staged T1-T3 N0M0, with maximum diameters ranging from about 4.2 to 10 cm. Each sample produced about 3.5 to 8 million productive TCRbeta reads, and read depth showed no significant difference between tissue types. For each liver tumor, the study sampled five regions along with adjacent normal tissue and blood, and applied TCRbeta repertoire sequencing, expression microarrays and whole-exome sequencing. A total of some 35 specimens from 5 patients underwent TCRbeta repertoire sequencing, comprising some 25 tumor regions, 5 adjacent noncancerous liver tissues and 5 peripheral blood samples. To link TCRbeta repertoire diversity to the local molecular phenotype, the 20 to 25 tumor region samples were profiled with Agilent mRNA microarrays. Repertoires from technical replicates were highly reproducible, with mean shared-clone rates roughly 0.89 and correlation coefficients above 0.95.

What the study reported, not specific to this receptor: Since the samples were bulk and unsorted, there was no way to compare CD4+ and CD8+ T cell repertoires. Compared with blood, tumors had a significantly larger share of the repertoire taken up by the top 250 clones (p = 0.039). The study included only four to six patients, and the authors note findings should be validated in a larger study. Only the TCR beta chain was sequenced, so true repertoire diversity is likely underestimated because unpaired alpha chains were not captured. Only about 7-25% of top clones were found in all five regions of a tumor, suggesting spatial heterogeneity of tumor-infiltrating T cells. Repertoire overlap was found to be higher between tumor regions (mean roughly 35%) than between tumor-adjacent (roughly 17%) or tumor-blood (around 14%) pairs, consistent with antigen-driven expansion.

Reading from cysteine to phenylalanine, the CDR3 counts 15 amino acids. Left in the record is the CDR3 DNA by itself, 45 bases read in frame from the first base. V loses 7 bases at its end and J loses 9 bases; junction bases beyond the gene matches: 18. CDR1 LGHNA and CDR2 YSLEER are derived from the germline V gene. Starting from roughly 540 ng total RNA, TCRbeta-specific cDNA was produced by reverse transcription with a constant-region primer and ProtoScript II reverse transcriptase. The TCRbeta libraries were prepared through three rounds of nested multiplex PCR following a slightly modified ARM-PCR procedure. The first two PCR rounds used multiplex TRBV1-TRBV30 forward primers with a Cbeta reverse primer, each for approximately 11 cycles. Sample barcodes and Illumina adapters were added in a final 25-cycle PCR with Deep VentR polymerase. Before sequencing, amplicons of 200-500 bp were purified from gel using a QIAquick gel extraction kit. An Illumina HiSeq 2500 was used to sequence the TCRbeta amplicons, generating 250-bp paired-end reads. The authors' analysis ran thus. Trimmomatic v0.33 was used to quality-trim the reads, and FLASH v1.2.11 was used to merge paired reads so that full CDR3 sequences could be recovered. V, D and J germline segments were assigned to the rearranged TCRbeta sequences using MiGEC v1.2.1b. Clonotype statistics, along with Shannon-Wiener diversity indices, were calculated using VDJtools v1.0.0. To cut down on sampling bias, every analysis after diversity analysis relied on just the 250 most abundant clonotypes from each sample. Through fastp at Q25 and MiXCR, TCRdb rebuilt clones from the public reads, retaining in-frame beta chains. Rows with a matching CDR3 protein are joined into one entry that keeps the most common DNA and genes. Here the V and J calls rest on TCRdb's processing, not on the authors' analysis. The sample yields 150,000 to 200,000 distinct CDR3 sequences; around four fifths were counted once. The top ten constitute around 18% of the sample.

Total RNA and DNA were co-extracted from roughly 18-30 mg of bulk tissue with the AllPrep DNA/RNA mini kit, without cell sorting. Five patients with histopathologically diagnosed primary liver carcinoma underwent surgical resection in China between November 2015 and 2016. Chronic HBV infection was present in the patients, and the patients were treatment-naive at sampling. Each tumor was sampled at five spatially separated regions: the superior, inferior, left-lateral and right-lateral poles and the tumor centre. Histology showed that every tumor sample contained more than 80% viable tumor cells. Fresh tumor and adjacent tissue pieces were bisected, with one half stored in RNAlater at -80 degrees C and the other half sent for histology.

The TCR originated in a man between 35 and 55 years old with primary liver carcinoma and hepatitis B virus infection. The chain couples TRBV4-3 to TRBJ2-7, and TRBD2 matches 7 of the central bases. Sequences were obtained from tumor tissue from primary liver carcinoma. CDR3 region: CASNQDRWAGDGQYF. The bases are TGCGCCAGCAATCAAGATAGGTGGGCGGGAGACGGGCAGTACTTC.